This note documents a single T cell receptor beta chain sequence. This entry is derived from a study of T cell changes during pregnancy in multiple sclerosis. Clones were read by immunoSEQ multiplex PCR, and TCRdb kept only the in-frame ones, dropping some. Counted here are roughly 88,000 clones, more than 90% occurring once; the ten biggest clones make up about 1.5%. V lost 7 bases to trimming and J lost 4 bases; unmatched junction nucleotides: 6. Per the germline V gene, CDR1 is MDHEN and CDR2 is SYDVKM. The CDR3 sequence is 13 residues long. The TCR sequence derives from a female donor with multiple sclerosis, enrolled in a pregnancy study. Source: peripheral blood, taken in the first trimester of pregnancy. The rearrangement joins TRBV28 to TRBJ1-2; 7 positions match TRBD1. CDR3 amino acids: CASTHRQGYGYTF. CDR3 DNA: TGTGCCAGCACCCACCGACAGGGCTATGGCTACACCTTC.